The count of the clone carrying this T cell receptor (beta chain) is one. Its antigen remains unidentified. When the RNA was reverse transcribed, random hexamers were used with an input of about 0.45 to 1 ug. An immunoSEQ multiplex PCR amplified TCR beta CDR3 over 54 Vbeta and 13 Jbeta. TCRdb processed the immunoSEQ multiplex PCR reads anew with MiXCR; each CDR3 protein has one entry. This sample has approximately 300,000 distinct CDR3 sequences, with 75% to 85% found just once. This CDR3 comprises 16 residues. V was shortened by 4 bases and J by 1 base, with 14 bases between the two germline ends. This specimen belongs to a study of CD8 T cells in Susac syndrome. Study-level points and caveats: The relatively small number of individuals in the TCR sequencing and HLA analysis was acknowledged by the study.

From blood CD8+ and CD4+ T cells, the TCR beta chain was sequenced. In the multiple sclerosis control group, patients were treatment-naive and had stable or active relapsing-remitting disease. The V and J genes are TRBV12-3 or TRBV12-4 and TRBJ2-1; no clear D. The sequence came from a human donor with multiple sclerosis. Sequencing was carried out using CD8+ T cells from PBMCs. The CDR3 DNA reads TGTGCCAGCAGTTCCTCGCCAGCCTCTTCCTACAATGAGCAGTTCTTC. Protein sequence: CASSSSPASSYNEQFF.